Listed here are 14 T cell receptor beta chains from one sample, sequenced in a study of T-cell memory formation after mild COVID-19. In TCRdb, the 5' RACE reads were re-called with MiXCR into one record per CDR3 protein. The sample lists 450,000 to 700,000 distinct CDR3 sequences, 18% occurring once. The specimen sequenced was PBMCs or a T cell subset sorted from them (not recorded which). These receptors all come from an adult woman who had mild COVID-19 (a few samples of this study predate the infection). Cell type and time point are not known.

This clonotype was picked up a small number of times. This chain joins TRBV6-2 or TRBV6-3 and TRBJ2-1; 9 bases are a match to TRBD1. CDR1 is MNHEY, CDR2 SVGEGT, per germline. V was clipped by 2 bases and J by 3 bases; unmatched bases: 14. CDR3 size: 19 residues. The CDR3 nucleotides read TGTGCCAGCAGTTACGCACGCAGTTCGCAGACAGGGGGCTACAATGAGCAGTTCTTC. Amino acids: CASSYARSSQTGGYNEQFF.

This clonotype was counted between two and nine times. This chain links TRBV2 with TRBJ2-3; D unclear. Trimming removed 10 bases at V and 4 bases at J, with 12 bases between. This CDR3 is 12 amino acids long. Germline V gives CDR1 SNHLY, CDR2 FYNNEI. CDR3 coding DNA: TGTGCCATTAAGGGCCCCCCAGATACGCAGTATTTT. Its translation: CAIKGPPDTQYF.

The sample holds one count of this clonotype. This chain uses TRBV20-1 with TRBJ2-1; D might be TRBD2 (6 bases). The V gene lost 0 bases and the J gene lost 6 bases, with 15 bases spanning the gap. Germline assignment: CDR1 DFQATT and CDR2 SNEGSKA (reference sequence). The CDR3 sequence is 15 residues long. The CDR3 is CSARDRTGVGNEQFF. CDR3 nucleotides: TGCAGTGCTAGAGATCGGACGGGAGTCGGCAATGAGCAGTTCTTC.

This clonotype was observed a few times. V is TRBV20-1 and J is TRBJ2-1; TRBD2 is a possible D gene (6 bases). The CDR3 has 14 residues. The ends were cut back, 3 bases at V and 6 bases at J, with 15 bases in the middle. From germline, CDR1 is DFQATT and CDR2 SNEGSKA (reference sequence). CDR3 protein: CSASRPGARNEQFF. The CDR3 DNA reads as TGCAGTGCTAGTCGACCGGGAGCCCGCAATGAGCAGTTCTTC.

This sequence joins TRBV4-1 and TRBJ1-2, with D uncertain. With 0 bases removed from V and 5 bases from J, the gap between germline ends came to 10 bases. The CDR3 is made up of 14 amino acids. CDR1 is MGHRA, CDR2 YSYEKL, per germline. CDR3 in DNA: TGCGCCAGCAGCCAAGATCCAGGCGGTTATGGCTACACCTTC. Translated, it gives CASSQDPGGYGYTF.

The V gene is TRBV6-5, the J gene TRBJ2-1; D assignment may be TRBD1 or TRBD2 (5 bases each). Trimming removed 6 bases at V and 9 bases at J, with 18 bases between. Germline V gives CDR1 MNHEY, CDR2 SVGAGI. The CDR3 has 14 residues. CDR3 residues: CASSRWDQRTEQFF. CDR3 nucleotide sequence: TGTGCCAGCAGCAGATGGGACCAGCGCACTGAGCAGTTCTTC.

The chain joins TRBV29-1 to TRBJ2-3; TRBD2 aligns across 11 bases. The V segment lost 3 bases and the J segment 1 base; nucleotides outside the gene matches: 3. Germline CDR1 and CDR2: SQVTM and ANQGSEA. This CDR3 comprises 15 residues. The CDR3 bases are TGCAGCGTTGAGGGACTAGCGGTAGGCACAGATACGCAGTATTTT. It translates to CSVEGLAVGTDTQYF.

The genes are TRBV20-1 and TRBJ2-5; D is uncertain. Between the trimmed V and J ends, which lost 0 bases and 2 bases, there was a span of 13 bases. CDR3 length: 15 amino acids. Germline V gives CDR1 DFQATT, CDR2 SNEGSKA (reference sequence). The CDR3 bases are TGCAGTGCTAGAGATTGGCTAGAACCTCAAGAGACCCAGTACTTC. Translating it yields CSARDWLEPQETQYF.

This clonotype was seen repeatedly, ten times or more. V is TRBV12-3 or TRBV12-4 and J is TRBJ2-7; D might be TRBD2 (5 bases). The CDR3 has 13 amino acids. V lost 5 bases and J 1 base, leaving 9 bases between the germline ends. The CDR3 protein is CASSPGESYEQYF. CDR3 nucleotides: TGTGCCAGCAGTCCCGGGGAGTCCTACGAGCAGTACTTC.

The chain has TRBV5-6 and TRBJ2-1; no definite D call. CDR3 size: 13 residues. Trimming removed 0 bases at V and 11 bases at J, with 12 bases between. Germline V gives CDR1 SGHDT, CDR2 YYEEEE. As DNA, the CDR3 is TGTGCCAGCAGCTTGGCGGGCTCTTCAAAGCAGTTCTTC. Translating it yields CASSLAGSSKQFF.

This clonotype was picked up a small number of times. The CDR3 spells CSVDGALGGATEAFF. For the CDR3, the DNA is TGCAGCGTTGATGGGGCCCTTGGGGGGGCCACTGAAGCTTTCTTT. This rearrangement joins TRBV29-1 to TRBJ1-1, with a possible D match to TRBD1 (6 bases). Trimming removed 3 bases at V and 4 bases at J, with 18 bases between. Germline V CDR1 and CDR2: SQVTM, ANQGSEA. The CDR3 length is 15 residues.

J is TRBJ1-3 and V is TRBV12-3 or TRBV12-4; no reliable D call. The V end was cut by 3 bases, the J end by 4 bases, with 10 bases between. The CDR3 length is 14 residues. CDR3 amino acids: CASSFVGFGNTIYF. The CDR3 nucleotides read TGTGCCAGCAGTTTTGTGGGGTTCGGAAACACCATATATTTT.

DNA for the CDR3: TGCAGCGTTGAAGTCCCGGGACAGGGGACGACTGAAGCTTTCTTT. Encoded protein: CSVEVPGQGTTEAFF. V gene TRBV29-1 combines with J gene TRBJ1-1, with 10 bases fitting TRBD1. The CDR3 sequence is 15 residues long. Germline V gene data show CDR1 as SQVTM and CDR2 as ANQGSEA. The V gene end was trimmed by 1 base and the J gene end by 5 bases; junction bases not matched to a gene: 7.

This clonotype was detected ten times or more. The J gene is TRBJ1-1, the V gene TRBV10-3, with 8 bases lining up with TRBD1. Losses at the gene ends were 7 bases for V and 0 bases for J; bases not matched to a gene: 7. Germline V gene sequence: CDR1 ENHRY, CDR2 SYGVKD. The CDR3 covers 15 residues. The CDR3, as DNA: TGTGCCATCAATGCGGGACAGGCCATGAACACTGAAGCTTTCTTT. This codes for CAINAGQAMNTEAFF.